This T cell receptor beta chain was sequenced in a study of cytomegalovirus exposure and HLA in healthy donors. Germline lookup yields CDR1 SGHVS and CDR2 FQNEAQ. The CDR3 runs 14 residues. Between the trimmed V and J ends, which lost 2 bases and 6 bases, there was a span of 12 bases. Primers included in the PCR were 60 Vbeta and 13 Jbeta primers. Method: immunoSEQ multiplex PCR; TCRdb's copy keeps in-frame clones and lacks some. The sample lists around 67,000 clones; approximately 92% were seen once. Concerning this clone itself: As yet, its antigen is unknown.

Findings and caveats of the study: In an earlier analysis, most TCR beta V segments were productive about 90% or about 30% of the time.

Sequenced input: PBMCs. This clonotype originated in a woman aged 25 to 45 in good health and CMV-seropositive. The rearrangement uses TRBV7-8 and TRBJ2-3, with D possibly being TRBD2 (6 bases). Here the CDR3 DNA reads TGTGCCAGCAGCTTATTAGCGGACCATGATACGCAGTATTTT. This translates into CASSLLADHDTQYF.